This T cell receptor beta chain was recorded in a study of CD8+CD57+ T cells in acquired aplastic anemia. General study results and limits: Patients and controls had CD8+ Simpson's diversity values that were not significantly distinct.

Comments on this clonotype: Its specificity is not known.

Trimming removed 5 bases at V and 9 bases at J, with 21 bases between. Germline V gene sequence: CDR1 DFQATT, CDR2 SNEGSKA (reference sequence). This CDR3 has 14 residues. The study profiled TCR beta VDJ and CDR3 using genomic DNA as template. From the reads, TCRdb called clonotypes with MiXCR, one entry per CDR3 protein. The sample lists about 120,000 distinct CDR3 sequences; under 65% were seen once. Patients sequenced had flow cytometry evidence of CD8+CD57+ cell expansion. Therapy had not been given to patients before blood sampling. The receptor's source is a human donor with aplastic anemia. Specimen: sorted CD4+, CD8+, or CD8+CD57+ T cells (not recorded which) from PBMCs. The chain joins TRBV20-1 to TRBJ2-3, with a possible D match to TRBD2 (6 bases). DNA of the CDR3: TGCAGTGCTTCCGGAGGGACCACGGGTGGCACGCAGTATTTT. Translated, it gives CSASGGTTGGTQYF.